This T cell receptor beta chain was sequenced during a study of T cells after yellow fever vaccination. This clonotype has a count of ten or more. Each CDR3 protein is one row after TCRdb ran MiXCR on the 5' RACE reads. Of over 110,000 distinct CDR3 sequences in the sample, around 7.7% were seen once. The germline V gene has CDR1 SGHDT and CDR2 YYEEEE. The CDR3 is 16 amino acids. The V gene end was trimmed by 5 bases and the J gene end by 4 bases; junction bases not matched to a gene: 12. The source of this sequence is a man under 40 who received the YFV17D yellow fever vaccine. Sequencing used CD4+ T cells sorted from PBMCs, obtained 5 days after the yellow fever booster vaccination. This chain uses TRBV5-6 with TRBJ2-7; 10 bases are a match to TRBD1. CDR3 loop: CASSPLWGTGDYEQYF. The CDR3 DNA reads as TGTGCCAGCAGTCCTCTGTGGGGGACAGGGGATTACGAGCAGTACTTC.